The 14 T cell receptor beta chains given below trace back to one sample, sequenced in a study of regulatory T cells in long-lasting Graves disease. This sample's time point: newly diagnosed GD, antithyroid drugs for less than 3 months. PBMCs provided the RNA from which the TCR library was made. Researchers made TCR beta libraries by using iRepertoire HTBI primers and running Arm-PCR on CDR3 regions. MiXCR was run by TCRdb on the multiplex PCR reads, yielding one entry per CDR3 protein. The table includes 200,000 to 250,000 distinct CDR3 sequences, roughly a fifth detected once. The sample also formed part of further work on T cells in Graves' hyperthyroidism and ophthalmopathy.

This specimen was peripheral blood mononuclear cells (PBMCs), taken at new diagnosis, from a patient treated with antithyroid drugs. The origin of the receptors is a woman aged 25 to 39 with Graves disease.

This clonotype was recorded a few times. A much larger clone lies a single base off, so this may be a read error. The chain recombines TRBV7-2 with TRBJ2-7, with D possibly being TRBD2 (5 bases). The CDR3 sequence is 15 residues long. Trimming left V 3 bases short and J 7 bases short, with 19 bases between. Germline V CDR1 and CDR2: SGHTA, FQGNSA. The CDR3 spells CASSFDYSSYNEQYF. Written as DNA, the CDR3 is TGTGCCAGCAGCTTTGACTACAGCTCCTACAATGAGCAGTACTTC.

The rearrangement joins TRBV18 to TRBJ2-7; D perhaps matches TRBD1 (5 bases). CDR3 length: 13 amino acids. From germline, CDR1 is KGHSH and CDR2 LQKENI. The germline V and J ends were trimmed by 4 bases and 3 bases, with 10 bases remaining between them. CDR3 sequence reads: CASSQGIDYEQYF. DNA for the CDR3: TGTGCCAGCTCACAGGGGATCGACTACGAGCAGTACTTC.

In the case of this clonotype: No conserved phenylalanine or tryptophan is present at the end of the CDR3, so a read error is the likely explanation. J is TRBJ1-1 and V is TRBV18, with D possibly matching TRBD1 (6 bases). The length of the CDR3 is 16 residues. The germline V gene encodes CDR1 KGHSH and CDR2 LQKENI. The germline V and J ends were trimmed by 2 bases and 8 bases, with 21 bases remaining between them. This CDR3 reads CASSPRAKGDSTEAFC. DNA of the CDR3: TGTGCCAGCTCACCAAGGGCGAAGGGGGATAGCACAGAAGCTTTCTGT.

The sample holds many counts of this clonotype. V and J are TRBV11-3 and TRBJ1-1; D ambiguous. Germline V lookup: CDR1 SGHNT, CDR2 YENEEA. V lost 0 bases to trimming and J lost 1 base, with 3 bases between them. The CDR3 runs to 13 residues. CDR3 sequence reads: CASSLEANTEAFF. The CDR3 DNA follows: TGTGCCAGCAGCTTAGAAGCGAACACTGAAGCTTTCTTT.

CDR3 sequence (DNA): TGCAGTGCGGAAGGGGTAAACGGTGAAAAACTGTTTTTT. This codes for CSAEGVNGEKLFF. The chain carries TRBV20-1 and TRBJ1-4, with D tentatively TRBD1 (5 bases). From germline, CDR1 is DFQATT and CDR2 SNEGSKA (reference sequence). CDR3 length: 13 residues. Between the trimmed V and J ends, which lost 6 bases and 7 bases, there was a span of 15 bases.

This clonotype showed up many times. This chain links TRBV5-5 with TRBJ2-1, with 9 positions matching TRBD1. The V segment lost 4 bases and the J segment 7 bases; nucleotides outside the gene matches: 9. Germline assignment: CDR1 SGHKS and CDR2 YYEKEE (reference sequence). The CDR3 totals 15 residues. The CDR3 region is CASSPTGTGWNEQFF. In nucleotides, the CDR3 is TGTGCCAGCAGCCCAACGGGGACAGGGTGGAATGAGCAGTTCTTC. The full variable domain, in which reference TRBV5-5 and TRBJ2-1 provide the parts outside the CDR3, is DAGVTQSPTHLIKTRGQQVTLRCSPISGHKSVSWYQQVLGQGPQFIFQYYEKEERGRGNFPDRFSARQFPNYSSELNVNALLLGDSALYLCASSPTGTGWNEQFFGPGTRLTVL.

This clonotype was seen repeatedly, ten times or more. V gene TRBV24-1 combines with J gene TRBJ2-5, with D uncertain. The V gene lost 4 bases and the J gene lost 4 bases, with 18 bases spanning the gap. The CDR3 consists of 16 residues. CDR1 and CDR2 from the germline V gene are KGHDR and SFDVKD. The chain's CDR3 is CATSDPPAGSGETQYF. In nucleotides, the CDR3 is TGTGCCACCAGTGACCCCCCAGCAGGCTCGGGAGAGACCCAGTACTTC.

Many counts were recorded for this clonotype. V usage is TRBV27 and J usage is TRBJ2-3; 15 bases match TRBD2. V shed 7 bases and J 6 bases; nucleotides not matched to a gene: 8. The CDR3 contains 16 residues. Germline CDR1 reads MNHEY; CDR2 reads SMNVEV (reference sequence). CDR3 sequence reads: CASMGLAGGGRDTQYF. The DNA of the CDR3 is TGTGCCAGCATGGGACTAGCGGGGGGCGGCAGGGATACGCAGTATTTT.

This clonotype was observed many times. Compared with germline, one end of the junction differs, possibly owing to a read error. The V and J genes are TRBV5-1 and TRBJ2-2, with TRBD2 matching 13 bases. The CDR3 length is 16 residues. Germline V gene lookup returns CDR1 SGHRS and CDR2 YFSETQ. This chain's CDR3 is CASSRGLAGVTGELFF. The DNA of the CDR3 is TGTGCCAGCAGTCGCGGACTAGCGGGAGTCACCGGGGAGCTGTTTTTT.

A word on this clonotype: Possible read error: a much larger clone is one base away. The chain carries TRBV19 and TRBJ2-7; D might be TRBD1 (6 bases). Germline CDR1 reads LNHDA; CDR2 reads SQIVND (reference sequence). This CDR3 region has 11 residues. Trimming left V 6 bases short and J 6 bases short, with 9 bases between. The CDR3 bases are TGTGCCAGTAGAGGGGGTTTCGAGCAGTACTTC. Translated: CASRGGFEQYF. Supplemented by reference TRBV19 and TRBJ2-7, the full variable domain reads DGGITQSPKYLFRKEGQNVTLSCEQNLNHDAMYWYRQDPGQGLRLIYYSQIVNDFQKGDIAEGYSVSREKKESFPLTVTSAQKNPTAFYLCASRGGFEQYFGPGTRLTVT.

This clonotype was seen repeatedly, ten times or more. This chain joins TRBV7-3 and TRBJ2-3; possible D gene TRBD2, 5 bases. With 2 bases removed from V and 0 bases from J, the gap between germline ends came to 9 bases. CDR1 is SGHTA, CDR2 FQGTGA, per germline. The CDR3 has 15 amino acids. CDR3 amino acids: CASSLARTSTDTQYF. CDR3 coding DNA: TGTGCCAGCAGCTTAGCTAGGACTAGCACAGATACGCAGTATTTT.

This clonotype was found many times. The genes are TRBV7-9 and TRBJ1-1; D might be TRBD1 (5 bases). The CDR3 is 14 residues long. Trimming shortened V by 7 bases and J by 4 bases, and 16 bases separated the two germline ends. CDR1 and CDR2 from the germline V gene are SEHNR and FQNEAQ (reference sequence). CDR3 amino acids: CASTEDEGSTEAFF. For the CDR3, the DNA is TGTGCCAGCACCGAAGATGAGGGGAGCACTGAAGCTTTCTTT.

The rearrangement uses TRBV20-1 and TRBJ1-3; no clear D gene. Trimming left V 1 base short and J 7 bases short, with 20 bases between. The length of the CDR3 is 16 residues. Germline CDR1 is DFQATT and CDR2 is SNEGSKA (reference sequence). The DNA of the CDR3 is TGCAGTGCTAGAGGAGGCGGCCGGGCGTTAGAGAACACCATATATTTT. This gives the protein CSARGGGRALENTIYF.

This clonotype was seen repeatedly, ten times or more. The chain couples TRBV6-1 to TRBJ2-3; D is unresolved. V lost 4 bases and J lost 2, with 13 bases in between. The length of the CDR3 is 15 residues. CDR1 and CDR2 from the germline V gene are MNHNS and SASEGT. The CDR3 sequence is CASSGYGVPTDTQYF. In DNA, the CDR3 is TGTGCCAGCAGTGGATATGGGGTCCCCACAGATACGCAGTATTTT.